This T cell receptor (beta chain) derives from a study of Graves' ophthalmopathy and Graves' hyperthyroidism. On the study more broadly: Blood was drawn at initial diagnosis, before any treatment.

The authors amplified TCR beta CDR3 regions, and they did so from RNA transcripts for repertoire sequencing. Amplification began with first-round RT-PCR using HTBI primers, then second-round multiplex PCR was performed. TCRdb re-derived calls from the multiplex PCR reads in MiXCR, one entry per CDR3 protein. Of 350,000 to 400,000 distinct CDR3 sequences listed, around 20% are singletons. V shed 4 bases and J 4 bases; nucleotides not matched to a gene: 3. There are 14 residues in the CDR3. Germline CDR1 and CDR2: MNHEY and SVGAGI. Overall study results and limits: Appearing in blood as well were most expanded thyroid clonotypes above 0.001 frequency.

Of note for this clonotype: The antigen is undetermined.

This rearrangement joins TRBV6-5 to TRBJ2-5; 10 nucleotides agree with TRBD1. The sample was peripheral blood. The clonotype comes from a woman aged 18-35 years with Graves' ophthalmopathy. CDR3 nucleotides: TGTGCCAGCAGTTTCGGGACAGGGGCAGAGACCCAGTACTTC. Translation: CASSFGTGAETQYF.